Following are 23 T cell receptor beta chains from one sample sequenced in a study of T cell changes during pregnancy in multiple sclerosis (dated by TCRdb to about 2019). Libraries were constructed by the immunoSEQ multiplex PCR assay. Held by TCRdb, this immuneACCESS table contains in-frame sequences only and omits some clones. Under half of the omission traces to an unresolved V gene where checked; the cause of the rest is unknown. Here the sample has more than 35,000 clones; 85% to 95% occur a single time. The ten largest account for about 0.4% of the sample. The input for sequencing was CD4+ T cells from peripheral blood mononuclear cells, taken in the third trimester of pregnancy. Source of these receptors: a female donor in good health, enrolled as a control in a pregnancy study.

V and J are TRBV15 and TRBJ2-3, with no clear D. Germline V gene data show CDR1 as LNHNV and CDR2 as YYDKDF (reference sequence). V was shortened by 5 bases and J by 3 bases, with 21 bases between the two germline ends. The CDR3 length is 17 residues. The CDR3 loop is CATSGAQRLGATDTQYF. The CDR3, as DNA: TGTGCCACCAGCGGAGCTCAAAGGCTGGGCGCGACAGATACGCAGTATTTT.

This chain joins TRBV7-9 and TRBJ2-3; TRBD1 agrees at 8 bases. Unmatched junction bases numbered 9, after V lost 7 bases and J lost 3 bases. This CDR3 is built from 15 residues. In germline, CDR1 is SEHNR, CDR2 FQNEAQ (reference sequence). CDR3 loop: CASIPMDRVTDTQYF. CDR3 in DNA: TGTGCCAGCATCCCGATGGACAGGGTAACAGATACGCAGTATTTT.

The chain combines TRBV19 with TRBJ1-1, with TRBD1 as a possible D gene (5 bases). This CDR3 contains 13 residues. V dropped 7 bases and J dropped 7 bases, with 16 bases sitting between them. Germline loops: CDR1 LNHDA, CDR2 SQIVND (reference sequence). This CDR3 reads CASKLRQTVEAFF. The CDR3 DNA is TGTGCCAGTAAACTTCGACAGACCGTTGAAGCTTTCTTT.

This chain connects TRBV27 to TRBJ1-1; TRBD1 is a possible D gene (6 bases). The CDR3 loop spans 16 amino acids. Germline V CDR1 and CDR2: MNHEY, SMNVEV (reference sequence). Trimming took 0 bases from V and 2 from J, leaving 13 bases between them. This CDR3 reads CASSLSRGLLNTEAFF. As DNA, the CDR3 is TGTGCCAGCAGTTTATCCAGGGGCCTTCTTAACACTGAAGCTTTCTTT.

CDR3 residues: CASSLTGEAFF. The CDR3 nucleotides are TGTGCCAGCAGTTTGACAGGGGAAGCTTTCTTT. This chain joins TRBV28 and TRBJ1-1; 7 positions agree with TRBD1. The CDR3 runs 11 residues. Trimming cost V 3 bases and J 8 bases; bases outside gene matches: 0. Germline values: CDR1 MDHEN, CDR2 SYDVKM. Filled out from reference TRBV28 and TRBJ1-1, the complete variable domain reads DVKVTQSSRYLVKRTGEKVFLECVQDMDHENMFWYRQDPGLGLRLIYFSYDVKMKEKGDIPEGYSVSREKKERFSLILESASTNQTSMYLCASSLTGEAFFGQGTRLTVV.

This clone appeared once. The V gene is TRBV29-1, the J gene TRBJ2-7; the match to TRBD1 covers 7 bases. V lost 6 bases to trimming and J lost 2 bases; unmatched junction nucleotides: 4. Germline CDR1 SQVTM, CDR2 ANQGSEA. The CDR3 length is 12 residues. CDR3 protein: CSVIGQAYEQYF. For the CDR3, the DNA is TGCAGCGTGATCGGACAGGCCTACGAGCAGTACTTC.

CDR3 sequence (DNA): TGTGCCAGCAATAAGGACACCCAAGGCAATCAGCCCCAGCATTTT. As protein: CASNKDTQGNQPQHF. The rearrangement uses TRBV28 and TRBJ1-5; D perhaps matches TRBD1 (5 bases). In germline, CDR1 is MDHEN, CDR2 SYDVKM. Trimming removed 7 bases at V and 2 bases at J, with 15 bases between. CDR3 length equals 15 residues.

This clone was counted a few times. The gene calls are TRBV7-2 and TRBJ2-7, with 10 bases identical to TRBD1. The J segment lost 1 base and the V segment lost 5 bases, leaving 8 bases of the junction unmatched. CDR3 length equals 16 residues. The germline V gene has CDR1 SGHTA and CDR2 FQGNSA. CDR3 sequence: CASSEPGQGSSYEQYF. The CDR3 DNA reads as TGTGCCAGCAGCGAACCGGGACAGGGGTCTTCCTACGAGCAGTACTTC.

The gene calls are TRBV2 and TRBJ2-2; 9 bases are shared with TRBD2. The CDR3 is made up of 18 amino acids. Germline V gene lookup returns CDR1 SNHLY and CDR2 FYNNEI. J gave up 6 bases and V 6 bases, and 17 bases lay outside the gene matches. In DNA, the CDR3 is TGTGCCAGCAGCCCCCTAGGAAGTAGCGGGAGTAAGGCCGGGGAGCTGTTTTTT. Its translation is CASSPLGSSGSKAGELFF.

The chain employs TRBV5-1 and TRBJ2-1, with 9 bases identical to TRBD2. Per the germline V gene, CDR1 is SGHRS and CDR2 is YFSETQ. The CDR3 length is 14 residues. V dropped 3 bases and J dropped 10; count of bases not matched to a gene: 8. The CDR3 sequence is CASSSARGGGEQFF. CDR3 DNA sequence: TGCGCCAGCAGCTCGGCGCGGGGGGGTGGCGAGCAGTTCTTC.

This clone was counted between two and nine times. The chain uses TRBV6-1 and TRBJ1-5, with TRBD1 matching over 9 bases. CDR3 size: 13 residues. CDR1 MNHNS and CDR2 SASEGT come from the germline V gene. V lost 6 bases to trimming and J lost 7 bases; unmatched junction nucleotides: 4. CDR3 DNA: TGTGCCAGCAGGGGACAGGGCCAACAGCCCCAGCATTTT. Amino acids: CASRGQGQQPQHF.

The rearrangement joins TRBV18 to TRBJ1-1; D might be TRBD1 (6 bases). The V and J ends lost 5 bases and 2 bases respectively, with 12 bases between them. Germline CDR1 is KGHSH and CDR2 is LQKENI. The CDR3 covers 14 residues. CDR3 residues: CASSSLGGNTEAFF. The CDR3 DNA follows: TGTGCCAGCTCATCCCTAGGGGGAAACACTGAAGCTTTCTTT.

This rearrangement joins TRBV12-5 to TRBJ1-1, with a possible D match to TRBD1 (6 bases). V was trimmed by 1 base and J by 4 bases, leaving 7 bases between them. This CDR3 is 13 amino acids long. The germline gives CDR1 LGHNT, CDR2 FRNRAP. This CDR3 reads CASGLEQGTEAFF. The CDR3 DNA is TGTGCTAGTGGTTTGGAACAGGGCACTGAAGCTTTCTTT.

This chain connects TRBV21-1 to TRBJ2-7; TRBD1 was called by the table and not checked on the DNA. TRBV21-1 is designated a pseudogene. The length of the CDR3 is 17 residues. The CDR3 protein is CASSKAFSLQGTYEQYF. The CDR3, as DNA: TGTGCCAGCAGCAAAGCTTTTTCGCTTCAGGGGACCTACGAGCAGTACTTC.

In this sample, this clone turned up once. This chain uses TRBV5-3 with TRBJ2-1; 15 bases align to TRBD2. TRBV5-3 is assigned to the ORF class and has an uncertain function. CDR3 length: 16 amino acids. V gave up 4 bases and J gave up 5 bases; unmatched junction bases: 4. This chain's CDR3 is CARSIGLAGGNNEQFF. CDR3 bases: TGTGCCAGAAGCATAGGACTAGCGGGGGGGAACAATGAGCAGTTCTTC.

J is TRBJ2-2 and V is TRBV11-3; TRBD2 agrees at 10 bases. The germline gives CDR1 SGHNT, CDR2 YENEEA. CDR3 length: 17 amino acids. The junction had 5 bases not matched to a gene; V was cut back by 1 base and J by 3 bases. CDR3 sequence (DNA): TGTGCCAGCAGCTTAGTCCTAGCGGGAGCGTACACCGGGGAGCTGTTTTTT. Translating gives CASSLVLAGAYTGELFF.

This CDR3 is CAIKDLARNTGELFF. In DNA, the CDR3 is TGTGCCATCAAAGATCTAGCCCGGAACACCGGGGAGCTGTTTTTT. V and J are TRBV10-3 and TRBJ2-2; D might be TRBD2 (5 bases). The length of the CDR3 is 15 residues. CDR1 and CDR2 (germline): ENHRY, SYGVKD. V lost 7 bases, J lost 1 base, and 13 bases lay in between.

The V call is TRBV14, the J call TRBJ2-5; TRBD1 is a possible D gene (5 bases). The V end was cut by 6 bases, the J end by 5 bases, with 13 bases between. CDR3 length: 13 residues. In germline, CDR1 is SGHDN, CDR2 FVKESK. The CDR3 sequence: CASSPRVTETQYF. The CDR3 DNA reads TGTGCCAGCAGTCCCAGGGTAACGGAGACCCAGTACTTC. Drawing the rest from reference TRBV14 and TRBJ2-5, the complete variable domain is EAGVTQFPSHSVIEKGQTVTLRCDPISGHDNLYWYRRVMGKEIKFLLHFVKESKQDESGMPNNRFLAERTGGTYSTLKVQPAELEDSGVYFCASSPRVTETQYFGPGTRLLVL.

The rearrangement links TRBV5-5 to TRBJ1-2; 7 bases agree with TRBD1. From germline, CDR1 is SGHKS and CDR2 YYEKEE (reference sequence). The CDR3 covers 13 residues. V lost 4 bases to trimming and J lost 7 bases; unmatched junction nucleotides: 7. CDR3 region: CASSQRTGGGYTF. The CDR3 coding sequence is TGTGCCAGCAGCCAACGGACAGGAGGTGGCTACACCTTC.

DNA of the CDR3: TGTGCCAGTAGTACGAAGGGGATTAATGAAAAACTGTTTTTT. Encoded protein: CASSTKGINEKLFF. V usage is TRBV19 and J usage is TRBJ1-4; perhaps TRBD1 as D (5 bases). The CDR3 contains 14 residues. In germline, CDR1 is LNHDA, CDR2 SQIVND (reference sequence). Trimming removed 4 bases at V and 4 bases at J, with 10 bases between.

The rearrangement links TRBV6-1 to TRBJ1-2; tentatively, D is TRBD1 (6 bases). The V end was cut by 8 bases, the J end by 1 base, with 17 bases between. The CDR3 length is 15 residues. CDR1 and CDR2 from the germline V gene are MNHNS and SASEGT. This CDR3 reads CASASRDTGNYGYTF. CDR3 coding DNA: TGTGCCAGCGCGTCTCGGGACACGGGTAACTATGGCTACACCTTC.

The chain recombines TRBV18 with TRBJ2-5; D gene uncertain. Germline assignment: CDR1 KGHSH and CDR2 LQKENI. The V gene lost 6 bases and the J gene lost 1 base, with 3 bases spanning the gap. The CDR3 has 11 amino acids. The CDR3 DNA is TGTGCCAGCTCCCTCCAAGAGACCCAGTACTTC. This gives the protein CASSLQETQYF.

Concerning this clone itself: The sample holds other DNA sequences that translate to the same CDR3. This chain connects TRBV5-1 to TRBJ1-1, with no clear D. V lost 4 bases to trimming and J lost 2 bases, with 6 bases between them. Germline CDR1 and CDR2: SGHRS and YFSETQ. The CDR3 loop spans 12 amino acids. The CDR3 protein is CASSRGNTEAFF. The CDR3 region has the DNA TGCGCCAGCAGCCGGGGTAACACTGAAGCTTTCTTT.